The clone carrying this T cell receptor beta chain was observed a handful of times. The target antigen is unknown. Researchers ran the PCR with 60 Vbeta and 13 Jbeta primers. Sequencing was performed with immunoSEQ multiplex PCR; in TCRdb, only in-frame clones are kept and a portion is missing. The sample records 90,000 to 130,000 clones, about 70% being singletons. The sample is drawn from a study of cytomegalovirus exposure and HLA in healthy donors. The study, taken as a whole, reports: Later analysis associated a missense DCLRE1C variant with TCR beta V- and J-gene trimming. Most CMV-associated TCR beta chains were later found to appear HLA-restricted. According to reports, the classifier identified cytomegalovirus status with high specificity and sensitivity. CMV antigen specificity was confirmed in vitro for three CMV-associated chains.

V shed 5 bases, J shed 5 bases, and the junction held 4 bases outside the gene matches. This CDR3 spans 14 amino acids. Germline V CDR1 and CDR2: MGHRA, YSYEKL. V usage is TRBV4-1 and J usage is TRBJ1-1, with 11 bases lining up with TRBD1. The sequence derives from a young man in good health and CMV-seropositive. The sequencing input was PBMCs. CDR3 in amino acids: CASSSGQGGTEAFF. The CDR3 nucleotides are TGCGCCAGCAGCTCGGGACAGGGGGGAACTGAAGCTTTCTTT.